The next 20 T cell receptor beta chains were all read from a single sample in a study of cytomegalovirus exposure and HLA in healthy donors. Primers: 60 Vbeta forward and 13 Jbeta reverse. Generated by immunoSEQ multiplex PCR, the TCRdb table keeps only in-frame clones and is missing some. The repertoire consists of 85,000 to 130,000 clones, with more than 60% occurring once and the leading ten covering over 2%. Sequenced input: PBMCs. Source of these receptors: a man aged 40-49 years in good health and CMV-seronegative.

This clone was detected only once. The genes are TRBV2 and TRBJ1-3, with D possibly being TRBD1 (6 bases). Trimming stripped 6 bases from V and 0 bases from J, with 12 bases between. Germline V CDR1 and CDR2: SNHLY, FYNNEI. The CDR3 runs 15 residues. This chain's CDR3 is CASRYRESSGNTIYF. DNA for the CDR3: TGTGCCAGCAGGTACAGGGAGAGCTCTGGAAACACCATATATTTT. Variable domain in full (rest from reference TRBV2 and TRBJ1-3): EPEVTQTPSHQVTQMGQEVILRCVPISNHLYFYWYRQILGQKVEFLVSFYNNEISEKSEIFDDQFSVERPDGSNFTLKIRSTKLEDSAMYFCASRYRESSGNTIYFGEGSWLTVV.

V is TRBV10-1 and J is TRBJ1-1; TRBD1 agrees at 9 bases. The CDR3 is 16 residues long. CDR1 and CDR2 (germline): WNHNN, SYGVQD (reference sequence). V was pared by 3 bases and J by 1 base, with 6 bases of the junction left unmatched. The CDR3 bases are TGCGCCAGCAGTGAAGGACAGGGGCACTCGAACACTGAAGCTTTCTTT. It yields the protein CASSEGQGHSNTEAFF.

The V gene is TRBV6-1, the J gene TRBJ2-1; TRBD1 might be the D (6 bases). CDR1 and CDR2 (germline): MNHNS, SASEGT. The CDR3 has 14 residues. The V end lost 6 bases, the J end lost 2 bases, and 11 bases lay between the germline ends. The DNA for the CDR3 is TGTGCCAGCAGCACACAGGGCCCCTACAATGAGCAGTTCTTC. Its protein product is CASSTQGPYNEQFF.

Comments on this clone: One junction end does not reproduce the germline sequence, and a read error may be involved. The chain employs TRBV5-1 and TRBJ2-5; D is ambiguous. This CDR3 spans 13 amino acids. The germline CDR1 and CDR2 sequences are SGHRS and YFSETQ. CDR3 sequence: CASSFSEQEAQYF. The CDR3 DNA follows: TGCGCCAGCAGCTTTTCGGAACAAGAGGCCCAGTACTTC.

This clone was seen a single time. The CDR3 spells CASRLTVNYGYTF. CDR3 nucleotides: TGTGCCAGCAGGCTGACAGTGAACTATGGCTACACCTTC. The chain links TRBV6-5 to TRBJ1-2; tentatively, D is TRBD1 (5 bases). The CDR3 covers 13 residues. Germline V gene data show CDR1 as MNHEY and CDR2 as SVGAGI. The ends were cut back, 6 bases at V and 2 bases at J, with 10 bases in the middle.

The chain employs TRBV5-4 and TRBJ2-5; the D is unclear. This CDR3 comprises 13 residues. Germline CDR1 and CDR2: SGHNT and YYREEE (reference sequence). The V and J ends lost 0 bases and 5 bases respectively, with 8 bases between them. CDR3 coding DNA: TGTGCCAGCAGCTTGGTCGGCGGCGAGACCCAGTACTTC. Protein product: CASSLVGGETQYF.

The rearrangement joins TRBV9 to TRBJ2-2; 16 bases are a match to TRBD2. V lost 7 bases and J lost 7; bases outside the gene matches: 1. The CDR3 is 14 residues long. Per germline, CDR1 SGDLS and CDR2 YYNGEE. The CDR3 here is CASGTSGGGGELFF. Here the CDR3 DNA reads TGTGCCAGCGGGACTAGCGGGGGGGGCGGGGAGCTGTTTTTT. Full variable domain (outside the CDR3, taken from reference TRBV9 and TRBJ2-2): DSGVTQTPKHLITATGQRVTLRCSPRSGDLSVYWYQQSLDQGLQFLIQYYNGEERAKGNILERFSAQQFPDLHSELNLSSLELGDSALYFCASGTSGGGGELFFGEGSRLTVL.

The rearrangement uses TRBV6-1 and TRBJ2-3; perhaps TRBD1 as D (6 bases). CDR3 length: 14 amino acids. V lost 5 bases and J lost 1, with 10 bases in between. CDR1 is MNHNS, CDR2 SASEGT, per germline. CDR3 coding DNA: TGTGCCAGCAGTAACGGACAGCGCACAGATACGCAGTATTTT. It encodes CASSNGQRTDTQYF.

This chain joins TRBV6-5 and TRBJ1-2; the D gene is possibly TRBD1 (6 bases). The CDR3 has 15 residues. The germline V gene encodes CDR1 MNHEY and CDR2 SVGAGI. The V gene lost 7 bases and the J gene lost 4 bases, with 19 bases spanning the gap. CDR3 in amino acids: CASTPKSGRGYGYTF. CDR3 coding DNA: TGTGCCAGCACCCCTAAGAGTGGCAGGGGCTATGGCTACACCTTC.

This sequence joins TRBV11-2 and TRBJ2-3; 7 bases are a match to TRBD2. V was pared by 1 base and J by 5 bases, with 12 bases of the junction left unmatched. From germline, CDR1 is SGHAT and CDR2 FQNNGV. This CDR3 region has 17 residues. The chain's CDR3 is CASSLVGGAGLEDTQYF. CDR3 in DNA: TGTGCCAGCAGCTTAGTGGGAGGGGCGGGGTTGGAAGATACGCAGTATTTT.

This clone was recorded once. The V gene is TRBV11-2, the J gene TRBJ2-7, with 7 positions matching TRBD1. Germline lookup yields CDR1 SGHAT and CDR2 FQNNGV. Unmatched junction bases numbered 2, after V lost 1 base and J lost 2 bases. CDR3 size: 14 residues. This CDR3 is CASSLGGGTYEQYF. The CDR3 nucleotides are TGTGCCAGCAGCTTAGGAGGGGGCACCTACGAGCAGTACTTC.

This sequence joins TRBV7-6 and TRBJ2-7; possibly TRBD1 for D (5 bases). The CDR3 loop spans 15 amino acids. The V and J ends lost 1 base and 6 bases respectively, with 16 bases between them. Germline loops: CDR1 SGHVS, CDR2 FNYEAQ. In nucleotides, the CDR3 is TGTGCCAGCAGCTTAGAGGACACCCGTTTCGCCGAGCAGTACTTC. Its protein is CASSLEDTRFAEQYF.

The chain uses TRBV14 and TRBJ1-2, with D unclear. V was cut by 3 bases and J by 7 bases, with 6 bases left in between. Germline CDR1 reads SGHDN; CDR2 reads FVKESK. The CDR3 is 11 residues long. CDR3 residues: CASSHGFGYTF. The CDR3 nucleotides read TGTGCCAGCAGCCACGGGTTTGGCTACACCTTC. Looking up the rest from reference TRBV14 and TRBJ1-2 gives the full variable domain: EAGVTQFPSHSVIEKGQTVTLRCDPISGHDNLYWYRRVMGKEIKFLLHFVKESKQDESGMPNNRFLAERTGGTYSTLKVQPAELEDSGVYFCASSHGFGYTFGSGTRLTVV.

The chain recombines TRBV14 with TRBJ1-1; tentatively, D is TRBD1 (5 bases). Trimming left V 4 bases short and J 1 base short, with 7 bases between. This CDR3 contains 13 residues. Germline V lookup: CDR1 SGHDN, CDR2 FVKESK. The CDR3 bases are TGTGCCAGCAGCCTTACAGGGAACACTGAAGCTTTCTTT. Protein: CASSLTGNTEAFF.

The chain employs TRBV7-9 and TRBJ2-3; 8 bases map to TRBD1. The CDR3 runs to 14 residues. Per the germline V gene, CDR1 is SEHNR and CDR2 is FQNEAQ (reference sequence). Trimming removed 1 base from V and 6 bases from J; junction bases left unmatched: 3. This chain's CDR3 is CASSLGTGSDTQYF. The CDR3 coding sequence is TGTGCCAGCAGCTTAGGGACAGGGTCCGATACGCAGTATTTT. The full variable domain, in which reference TRBV7-9 and TRBJ2-3 provide the parts outside the CDR3, is DTGVSQNPRHKITKRGQNVTFRCDPISEHNRLYWYRQTLGQGPEFLTYFQNEAQLEKSRLLSDRFSAERPKGSFSTLEIQRTEQGDSAMYLCASSLGTGSDTQYFGPGTRLTVL.

Only one count was recorded for this clone. This chain connects TRBV9 to TRBJ2-1; 8 nucleotides line up with TRBD2. Trimming at V came to 2 bases and at J to 6 bases, leaving 10 bases not matched to a gene. The CDR3 has 16 amino acids. Germline CDR1 is SGDLS and CDR2 is YYNGEE. CDR3 coding DNA: TGTGCCAGCAGCGTGGGGCGGACGGGGGGGGTCAATGAGCAGTTCTTC. It is translated as CASSVGRTGGVNEQFF.

The chain employs TRBV2 and TRBJ2-7; D is perhaps TRBD2 (5 bases). The CDR3 runs to 15 residues. The germline CDR1 and CDR2 sequences are SNHLY and FYNNEI. Between the trimmed V and J ends, which lost 3 bases and 1 base, there was a span of 13 bases. The CDR3 region has the DNA TGTGCCAGCAGTGAGGCGAGGGTCCAATCCTACGAGCAGTACTTC. The encoded protein is CASSEARVQSYEQYF.

V gene TRBV5-1 combines with J gene TRBJ2-1; 7 bases line up with TRBD1. The CDR3 runs 19 residues. Germline V CDR1 and CDR2: SGHRS, YFSETQ. Losses at the gene ends were 3 bases for V and 2 bases for J; bases not matched to a gene: 17. The CDR3 nucleotides are TGCGCCAGCAGCTCTCGGATTCCGTTACCGGGACAGCCCTACAATGAGCAGTTCTTC. Its protein product is CASSSRIPLPGQPYNEQFF.

The genes are TRBV10-1 and TRBJ2-1, with 10 bases lining up with TRBD1. Losses at the gene ends were 4 bases for V and 6 bases for J; bases not matched to a gene: 6. The germline V gene has CDR1 WNHNN and CDR2 SYGVQD (reference sequence). The CDR3 runs to 15 residues. The CDR3 reads CASSGTGGISNEQFF. DNA of the CDR3: TGCGCCAGCAGTGGGACAGGGGGAATTAGCAATGAGCAGTTCTTC.

The J gene is TRBJ1-4, the V gene TRBV9; 7 bases fit TRBD1. The germline gives CDR1 SGDLS, CDR2 YYNGEE. The length of the CDR3 is 14 residues. V shed 3 bases and J 3 bases; nucleotides not matched to a gene: 2. CDR3 nucleotide sequence: TGTGCCAGCAGCGAGGGACAGCCTAATGAAAAACTGTTTTTT. It translates to CASSEGQPNEKLFF.